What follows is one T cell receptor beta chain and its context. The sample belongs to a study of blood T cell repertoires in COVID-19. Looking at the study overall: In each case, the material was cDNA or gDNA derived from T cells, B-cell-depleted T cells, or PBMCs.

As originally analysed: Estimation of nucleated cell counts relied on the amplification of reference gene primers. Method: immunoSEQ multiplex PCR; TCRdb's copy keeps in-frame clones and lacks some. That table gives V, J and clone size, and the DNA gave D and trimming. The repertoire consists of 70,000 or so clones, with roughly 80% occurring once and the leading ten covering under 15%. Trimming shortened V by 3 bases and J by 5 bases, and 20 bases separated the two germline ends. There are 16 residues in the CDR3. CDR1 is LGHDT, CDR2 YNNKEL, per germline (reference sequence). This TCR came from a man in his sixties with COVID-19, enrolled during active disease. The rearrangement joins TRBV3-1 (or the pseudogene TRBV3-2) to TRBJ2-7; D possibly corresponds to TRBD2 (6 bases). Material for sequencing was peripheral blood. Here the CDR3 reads CASSQGFAGFLDEQYF. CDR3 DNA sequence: TGTGCCAGCAGCCAGGGTTTCGCGGGATTTCTCGACGAGCAGTACTTC.